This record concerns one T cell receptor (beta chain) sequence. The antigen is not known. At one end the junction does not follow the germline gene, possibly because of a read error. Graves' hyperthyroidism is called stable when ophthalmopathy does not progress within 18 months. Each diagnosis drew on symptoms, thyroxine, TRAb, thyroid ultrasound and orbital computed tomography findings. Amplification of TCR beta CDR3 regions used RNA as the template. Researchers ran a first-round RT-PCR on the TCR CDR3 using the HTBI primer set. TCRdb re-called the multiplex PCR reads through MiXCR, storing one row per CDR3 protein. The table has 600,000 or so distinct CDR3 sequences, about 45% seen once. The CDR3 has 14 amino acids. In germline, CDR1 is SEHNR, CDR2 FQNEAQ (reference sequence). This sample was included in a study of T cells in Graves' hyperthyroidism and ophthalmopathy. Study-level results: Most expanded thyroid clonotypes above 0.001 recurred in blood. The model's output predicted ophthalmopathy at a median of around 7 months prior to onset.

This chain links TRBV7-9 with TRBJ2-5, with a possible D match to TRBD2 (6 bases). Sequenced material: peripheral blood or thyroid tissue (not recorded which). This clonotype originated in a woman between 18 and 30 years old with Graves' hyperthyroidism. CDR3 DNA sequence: TGCGCCAGCAGCCAAACGGGAGTGGGAGAGACCCAGTACTTC. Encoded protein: CASSQTGVGETQYF.